The 5 T cell receptor beta chains listed next were all sequenced from one sample in a study of OX40 agonist ivuxolimab in advanced cancers. The table came from immunoSEQ multiplex PCR; TCRdb's copy has only in-frame clones and leaves some out. The sample includes roughly 92,000 clones, around 90% of them seen just once. This specimen was CD4+ or CD8+ T cells sorted from blood, taken in a trial of the OX40 agonist ivuxolimab. These receptors came from an adult with an advanced solid tumor such as melanoma, head and neck, liver or kidney cancer.

This sequence joins TRBV10-3 and TRBJ2-1, with 9 bases matching TRBD1. CDR1 is ENHRY, CDR2 SYGVKD, per germline. The junction had 4 bases not matched to a gene; V was cut back by 6 bases and J by 4 bases. The length of the CDR3 is 14 residues. In nucleotides, the CDR3 is TGTGCCATCAGGGGACAGGGATCATACAATGAGCAGTTCTTC. It yields the protein CAIRGQGSYNEQFF.

CDR3 in amino acids: CASSALIAGVLGELFF. CDR3 sequence (DNA): TGTGCCAGCTCAGCCCTAATCGCGGGAGTCCTCGGGGAGCTGTTTTTT. The chain is built from TRBV18 and TRBJ2-2; 7 bases line up with TRBD2. V shed 5 bases and J 7 bases; nucleotides not matched to a gene: 13. Germline V gives CDR1 KGHSH, CDR2 LQKENI. The CDR3 has 16 residues.

The rearrangement joins TRBV7-9 to TRBJ2-2; D is unclear. CDR3 length: 13 residues. Germline V gene lookup returns CDR1 SEHNR and CDR2 FQNEAQ (reference sequence). With 2 bases removed from V and 1 base from J, the gap between germline ends came to 2 bases. The CDR3 nucleotides are TGTGCCAGCAGCTTAAGGAACACCGGGGAGCTGTTTTTT. Protein product: CASSLRNTGELFF.

This chain joins TRBV6-1 and TRBJ1-5; D is unresolved. Trimming shortened V by 9 bases and J by 0 bases, and 6 bases separated the two germline ends. The CDR3 contains 12 residues. Germline assignment: CDR1 MNHNS and CDR2 SASEGT. CDR3 bases: TGTGCCAGTGGTCTTAGCAATCAGCCCCAGCATTTT. It translates to CASGLSNQPQHF.

The CDR3 reads CASQQAGPLHF. The CDR3 DNA sequence: TGTGCCAGTCAACAGGCAGGTCCTCTCCACTTT. V is TRBV19 and J is TRBJ1-6; the D gene is possibly TRBD1 (5 bases). The CDR3 is made up of 11 amino acids. Trimming cost V 8 bases and J 16 bases, with 15 bases left between them. CDR1 and CDR2 from the germline V gene are LNHDA and SQIVND (reference sequence).